The clone carrying this T cell receptor beta chain came up many times. Its antigen is currently unknown. cDNA libraries for TCR beta contained unique molecular identifiers. TCRdb used MiXCR to reprocess the PCR reads, holding one entry per CDR3 protein. The sample lists 750,000 to 900,000 distinct CDR3 sequences, around 45% occurring once. This entry belongs to a study of post-analysis software for immune sequencing data. About the study: The disease courses covered relapsing-remitting, secondary progressive and progressive-relapsing multiple sclerosis.

General study results and limits: A few TRBV segments were significantly more frequent in patients than in controls. TRBV5-6, TRBV5-1 and TRBV20-1 were among these segments.

This CDR3 is 14 amino acids long. V lost 5 bases and J 5 bases, leaving 19 bases between the germline ends. CDR1 and CDR2 (germline): DFQATT, SNEGSKA (reference sequence). The chain is built from TRBV20-1 and TRBJ2-7; D gene uncertain. The sequencing sample was made of blood. The receptor comes from a girl aged 5-17 years with multiple sclerosis. The CDR3 region has the DNA TGCAGTGCTCGTTTGCCCGAGATAGGAGACGAGCAGTACTTC. Residues: CSARLPEIGDEQYF.